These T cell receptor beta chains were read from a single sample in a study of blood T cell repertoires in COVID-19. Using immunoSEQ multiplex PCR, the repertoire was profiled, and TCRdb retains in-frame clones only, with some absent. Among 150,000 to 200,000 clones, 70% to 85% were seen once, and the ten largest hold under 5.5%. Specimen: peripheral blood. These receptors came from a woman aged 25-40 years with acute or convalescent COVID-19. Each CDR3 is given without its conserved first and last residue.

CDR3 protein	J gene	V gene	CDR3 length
ASRPGDFQQTQY	TRBJ2-5	TRBV5-1	12
ASRGTGGGYT	TRBJ1-2	TRBV12-3/TRBV12-4	10
ASSQELRGRYEQY	TRBJ2-7	TRBV4-3	13
ASSHPRGTGAMSLH	TRBJ1-6	TRBV3-1/TRBV3-2	14
ASSDGQGHSNQPQH	TRBJ1-5	TRBV6-1	14
AWSNRGRGEKLF	TRBJ1-4	TRBV30	12
AISERLAGANEQF	TRBJ2-1	TRBV10-3	13
ASSHLKRQSPGANVLT	TRBJ2-6	TRBV3-1/TRBV3-2	16
ASSPRTGGSDEQY	TRBJ2-7	TRBV18	13
ASSPEGTNPEKLF	TRBJ1-4	TRBV4-1	13
ASSQGGVGETQY	TRBJ2-5	TRBV4-2	12
ASSQGVLQPQH	TRBJ1-5	TRBV7-2	11
ASSYWDSRDEQF	TRBJ2-1	TRBV6-6	12
ASSFGAPNYEQY	TRBJ2-7	TRBV7-9	12
ASSPGRYTQY	TRBJ2-3	TRBV7-6	10
SVEQQGADTQY	TRBJ2-3	TRBV29-1	11
ASSPPGQGSTEAF	TRBJ1-1	TRBV28	13
ASSRGQLSYEQY	TRBJ2-7	TRBV6-5	12
SATQGWTTEAF	TRBJ1-1	TRBV29-1	11
TSSQDCGEGTGGDTDTQY	TRBJ2-3	TRBV1	18
ASRSVGSRTGELF	TRBJ2-2	TRBV11-2	13
ASSIEHRNTEAF	TRBJ1-1	TRBV19	12
ASSLEASRGGYT	TRBJ1-2	TRBV7-2	12
ASSALGSLNYGYT	TRBJ1-2	TRBV6-5	13
ASSADRVGVQPQH	TRBJ1-5	TRBV7-9	13
ASSLGGMGYNEQF	TRBJ2-1	TRBV7-6	13
AWSVRVVNTEAF	TRBJ1-1	TRBV30	12
ASSRQGPNYGYT	TRBJ1-2	TRBV27	12
ASSSKLAGGYQETQY	TRBJ2-5	TRBV6-2/TRBV6-3	15
ASSPLIGKLF	TRBJ1-4	TRBV6-2/TRBV6-3	10
ASSLLTGLDQPQH	TRBJ1-5	TRBV6-5	13
ASSLLSGTSATYEQY	TRBJ2-7	TRBV27	15
ASSADRGWDIQY	TRBJ2-4	TRBV7-2	12
ASSLAQTSGGKKQF	TRBJ2-1	TRBV5-4	14
ASSPGLAGTYEQY	TRBJ2-7	TRBV3-1/TRBV3-2	13
ATSKWTGQETQY	TRBJ2-5	TRBV15	12
ASSLVTNTGELF	TRBJ2-2	TRBV5-1	12
AYTQGGQPQH	TRBJ1-5	TRBV30	10
ASSGGAEAF	TRBJ1-1	TRBV27	9
ASSQTFAGQGAKNIQY	TRBJ2-4	TRBV4-2	16
ASSRSLAGGSNTGELF	TRBJ2-2	TRBV5-5	16
ASRQLAGVNTGELF	TRBJ2-2	TRBV5-1	14
ASSHGQGEYGYT	TRBJ1-2	TRBV4-3	12
ATSRDRYKGVMNTEAF	TRBJ1-1	TRBV15	16